This T cell receptor beta chain stems from a study of monozygotic twins with inflammatory bowel disease. CDR1 SGDLS and CDR2 YYNGEE come from the germline V gene. This CDR3 contains 16 residues. UMIs that included a 6-nucleotide sample barcode were added by template switching, which took place during cDNA synthesis. One entry per CDR3 protein, without DNA, is what TCRdb gives after re-calling the 5' RACE reads. Found here are approximately 400,000 distinct CDR3 sequences; the top ten clones hold 2.5% to 3%. V usage is TRBV9 and J usage is TRBJ2-3; TCRdb outputs TRBD2, but without DNA this stays unchecked. This clonotype originated in a human donor with ulcerative colitis or Crohn's disease, or a healthy co-twin of an affected twin (not recorded which). Sample: blood. The CDR3 loop reads CASSVLAGGSTDTQYF. Looking up the rest from reference TRBV9 and TRBJ2-3 gives the full variable domain: DSGVTQTPKHLITATGQRVTLRCSPRSGDLSVYWYQQSLDQGLQFLIQYYNGEERAKGNILERFSAQQFPDLHSELNLSSLELGDSALYFCASSVLAGGSTDTQYFGPGTRLTVL.